These 21 T cell receptor beta chains came from one sample sequenced in a study of control samples from healthy donors and cancer patients. Data came from immunoSEQ multiplex PCR; TCRdb stores just in-frame clones and leaves some out. The sample consists of tens of thousands of clones, over 90% of them appearing once. Material for sequencing was blood. Receptors originate from a young woman in good health.

This chain uses TRBV7-2 with TRBJ2-2; D might be TRBD2 (5 bases). CDR3 size: 17 residues. Germline V gives CDR1 SGHTA, CDR2 FQGNSA. The V end lost 5 bases, the J end lost 5 bases, and 21 bases lay between the germline ends. In DNA, the CDR3 is TGTGCCAGCAGCATCCGAGGGCATCGGTGGGGAACCGGGGAGCTGTTTTTT. Translated, it gives CASSIRGHRWGTGELFF.

This clone was observed a single time. This sequence joins TRBV28 and TRBJ2-4; D is possibly TRBD2 (5 bases). The CDR3 is made up of 15 amino acids. The V gene's germline CDR1 is MDHEN and CDR2 SYDVKM. Trimming cost V 2 bases and J 0 bases, with 8 bases left between them. This chain's CDR3 is CASSLEGLAKNIQYF. The CDR3 nucleotides are TGTGCCAGCAGTTTAGAGGGCTTAGCCAAAAACATTCAGTACTTC. The full variable domain, with the rest looked up from reference TRBV28 and TRBJ2-4, is DVKVTQSSRYLVKRTGEKVFLECVQDMDHENMFWYRQDPGLGLRLIYFSYDVKMKEKGDIPEGYSVSREKKERFSLILESASTNQTSMYLCASSLEGLAKNIQYFGAGTRLSVL.

This clone was recorded only once. V and J are TRBV11-2 and TRBJ2-5, with D perhaps matching TRBD2 (6 bases). The CDR3 covers 14 residues. V lost 2 bases to trimming and J lost 3 bases, with 10 bases between them. Germline loops: CDR1 SGHAT, CDR2 FQNNGV. CDR3 sequence: CASSLLAGKETQYF. The CDR3 DNA sequence: TGTGCCAGCAGCTTACTTGCGGGAAAAGAGACCCAGTACTTC.

The V and J genes are TRBV7-9 and TRBJ2-3; D gene unclear. The CDR3 runs 17 residues. V was trimmed by 2 bases and J by 2 bases, leaving 17 bases between them. Germline V gives CDR1 SEHNR, CDR2 FQNEAQ (reference sequence). CDR3 nucleotide sequence: TGTGCCAGCAGCTTATTCCCCCGAGTGGGGTTCACAGATACGCAGTATTTT. Amino acid sequence: CASSLFPRVGFTDTQYF. The variable domain in full, with the rest retrieved from reference TRBV7-9 and TRBJ2-3, is DTGVSQNPRHKITKRGQNVTFRCDPISEHNRLYWYRQTLGQGPEFLTYFQNEAQLEKSRLLSDRFSAERPKGSFSTLEIQRTEQGDSAMYLCASSLFPRVGFTDTQYFGPGTRLTVL.

The chain recombines TRBV15 with TRBJ1-5; 10 bases agree with TRBD1. This CDR3 is 16 amino acids long. The V gene end was trimmed by 0 bases and the J gene end by 2 bases; junction bases not matched to a gene: 1. The germline CDR1 and CDR2 sequences are LNHNV and YYDKDF (reference sequence). The CDR3 reads CATSRETGGRNQPQHF. The CDR3 nucleotides read TGTGCCACCAGCAGAGAGACAGGGGGCCGCAATCAGCCCCAGCATTTT. Variable domain in full (rest from reference TRBV15 and TRBJ1-5): DAMVIQNPRYQVTQFGKPVTLSCSQTLNHNVMYWYQQKSSQAPKLLFHYYDKDFNNEADTPDNFQSRRPNTSFCFLDIRSPGLGDTAMYLCATSRETGGRNQPQHFGDGTRLSIL.

V gene TRBV5-1 combines with J gene TRBJ2-5; 10 bases map to TRBD2. Per the germline V gene, CDR1 is SGHRS and CDR2 is YFSETQ. The V and J ends lost 4 bases and 2 bases, in that order; junction bases with no gene match: 8. The CDR3 has 16 amino acids. CDR3 loop: CASSQVAGGGQETQYF. The CDR3 bases are TGCGCCAGCAGCCAGGTAGCGGGAGGTGGGCAAGAGACCCAGTACTTC.

The rearrangement links TRBV19 to TRBJ2-5, with D possibly being TRBD2 (6 bases). Trimming pared 3 bases from V and 5 bases from J, leaving 13 bases between. The CDR3 covers 14 residues. The germline V gene encodes CDR1 LNHDA and CDR2 SQIVND (reference sequence). The CDR3 region has the DNA TGTGCCAGTAGTATCAACGGGGGTAGTGAGACCCAGTACTTC. Protein product: CASSINGGSETQYF.

This chain joins TRBV5-1 and TRBJ2-6, with TRBD1 matching over 8 bases. V dropped 4 bases and J dropped 0; count of bases not matched to a gene: 3. The CDR3 runs to 16 residues. CDR1 and CDR2 from the germline V gene are SGHRS and YFSETQ. The CDR3, as DNA: TGCGCCAGCAGCCCTACAGGGGGCTCTGGGGCCAACGTCCTGACTTTC. This translates into CASSPTGGSGANVLTF. The whole variable domain, remainder taken from reference TRBV5-1 and TRBJ2-6, is KAGVTQTPRYLIKTRGQQVTLSCSPISGHRSVSWYQQTPGQGLQFLFEYFSETQRNKGNFPGRFSGRQFSNSRSEMNVSTLELGDSALYLCASSPTGGSGANVLTFGAGSRLTVL.

The chain joins TRBV27 to TRBJ2-1, with 7 bases matching TRBD2. The CDR3 has 14 amino acids. CDR1 is MNHEY, CDR2 SMNVEV, per germline (reference sequence). V lost 2 bases and J lost 7; bases outside the gene matches: 5. The CDR3 sequence is CASSLAGEGNEQFF. The CDR3 DNA reads TGTGCCAGCAGTTTAGCGGGAGAGGGTAATGAGCAGTTCTTC.

The chain links TRBV5-6 to TRBJ2-2; tentatively, D is TRBD1 (5 bases). This CDR3 comprises 14 residues. Per germline, CDR1 SGHDT and CDR2 YYEEEE. Trimming shortened V by 2 bases and J by 6 bases, and 11 bases separated the two germline ends. For the CDR3, the DNA is TGTGCCAGCAGCTTCGGTGTAGGGGCCGGGGAGCTGTTTTTT. It yields the protein CASSFGVGAGELFF. Combining the CDR3 with reference TRBV5-6 and TRBJ2-2 gives the whole variable domain DAGVTQSPTHLIKTRGQQVTLRCSPKSGHDTVSWYQQALGQGPQFIFQYYEEEERQRGNFPDRFSGHQFPNYSSELNVNALLLGDSALYLCASSFGVGAGELFFGEGSRLTVL.

The J gene is TRBJ2-1, the V gene TRBV24-1; 9 nucleotides agree with TRBD1. The CDR3 consists of 17 residues. Losses at the gene ends were 2 bases for V and 6 bases for J; bases not matched to a gene: 10. Germline V gene sequence: CDR1 KGHDR, CDR2 SFDVKD. CDR3 residues: CATSDWRGQGFANEQFF. For the CDR3, the DNA is TGTGCCACCAGTGATTGGCGGGGACAGGGATTCGCCAATGAGCAGTTCTTC.

The DNA of the CDR3 is TGTGCCAGCAGCTTGGGGAGGGGACCCACGGGAGGCAATGAGCAGTTCTTC. Translating it yields CASSLGRGPTGGNEQFF. This rearrangement joins TRBV13 to TRBJ2-1; 7 positions match TRBD2. The CDR3 runs 17 residues. From germline, CDR1 is PRHDT and CDR2 FYEKMQ (reference sequence). J gave up 6 bases and V 3 bases, and 14 bases lay outside the gene matches.

The chain uses TRBV15 and TRBJ1-3, with D uncertain. Germline loops: CDR1 LNHNV, CDR2 YYDKDF (reference sequence). Trimming removed 3 bases at V and 5 bases at J, with 17 bases between. The CDR3 covers 16 residues. CDR3 protein: CATSSLGWDRRNTIYF. CDR3 in DNA: TGTGCCACCAGCAGCCTGGGATGGGATCGTAGAAACACCATATATTTT. Full variable domain (remainder filled in from reference TRBV15 and TRBJ1-3): DAMVIQNPRYQVTQFGKPVTLSCSQTLNHNVMYWYQQKSSQAPKLLFHYYDKDFNNEADTPDNFQSRRPNTSFCFLDIRSPGLGDTAMYLCATSSLGWDRRNTIYFGEGSWLTVV.

The chain links TRBV27 to TRBJ2-5; 9 bases are shared with TRBD2. The CDR3 consists of 15 residues. CDR1 and CDR2 from the germline V gene are MNHEY and SMNVEV (reference sequence). The junction had 4 bases not matched to a gene; V was cut back by 1 base and J by 4 bases. CDR3 sequence (DNA): TGTGCCAGCAGTTTATTAGCGGGGGTGTTAGAGACCCAGTACTTC. It codes for CASSLLAGVLETQYF.

This chain joins TRBV11-2 and TRBJ2-2, with TRBD2 matching 9 bases. With 5 bases clipped from V and 5 bases from J, the junction kept 9 bases outside the gene matches. This CDR3 has 16 residues. Germline V CDR1 and CDR2: SGHAT, FQNNGV. CDR3 residues: CASSAFLAGRTGELFF. The CDR3 bases are TGTGCCAGCAGCGCCTTCCTAGCGGGGAGAACCGGGGAGCTGTTTTTT. Filled out from reference TRBV11-2 and TRBJ2-2, the complete variable domain reads EAGVAQSPRYKIIEKRQSVAFWCNPISGHATLYWYQQILGQGPKLLIQFQNNGVVDDSQLPKDRFSAERLKGVDSTLKIQPAKLEDSAVYLCASSAFLAGRTGELFFGEGSRLTVL.

This chain connects TRBV4-1 to TRBJ1-5; 7 bases align to TRBD1. V shed 3 bases, J shed 4 bases, and the junction held 3 bases outside the gene matches. The CDR3 has 14 amino acids. Germline V gene data show CDR1 as MGHRA and CDR2 as YSYEKL. The CDR3 sequence is CASSHDRVNQPQHF. For the CDR3, the DNA is TGCGCCAGCAGCCACGACAGGGTAAATCAGCCCCAGCATTTT.

The chain uses TRBV3-1 (or the pseudogene TRBV3-2) and TRBJ1-1; weak D call: TRBD1 (5 bases). Trimming took off 3 bases at V and 7 bases at J, with 15 bases between the two ends. The CDR3 is 14 residues long. Germline lookup yields CDR1 LGHDT and CDR2 YNNKEL (reference sequence). CDR3 amino acids: CASSQGVSRVEAFF. CDR3 nucleotides: TGTGCCAGCAGCCAGGGGGTCTCAAGGGTTGAAGCTTTCTTT.

The CDR3 DNA reads as TGTGCCAGCAGTGAATCGGGCGGGGGGGCCAGCGAGCAGTTCTTC. Residues: CASSESGGGASEQFF. This chain uses TRBV25-1 with TRBJ2-1; 9 nucleotides align to TRBD2. V shed 1 base and J 10 bases; nucleotides not matched to a gene: 8. Per germline, CDR1 MGHDK and CDR2 SYGVNS. CDR3 length equals 15 residues.

This sequence joins TRBV6-5 and TRBJ2-4; D unresolved. This CDR3 region has 14 residues. V was trimmed by 5 bases and J by 0 bases, leaving 8 bases between them. Germline V gene sequence: CDR1 MNHEY, CDR2 SVGAGI. This CDR3 reads CASSRAEAKNIQYF. In DNA form, the CDR3 reads TGTGCCAGCAGTCGGGCGGAAGCCAAAAACATTCAGTACTTC.

V usage is TRBV18 and J usage is TRBJ2-7, with TRBD1 as a possible D gene (7 bases). The CDR3 extends over 17 amino acids. The V gene lost 6 bases and the J gene lost 2 bases, with 23 bases spanning the gap. Germline CDR1 is KGHSH and CDR2 is LQKENI. The CDR3 sequence: CASSSLPGGQGAYEQYF. As DNA, the CDR3 is TGTGCCAGCTCGTCACTCCCAGGGGGGCAGGGTGCCTACGAGCAGTACTTC.

This clone has only a few counts. V is TRBV5-1 and J is TRBJ1-1; D perhaps matches TRBD1 (5 bases). The CDR3 is made up of 15 amino acids. From germline, CDR1 is SGHRS and CDR2 YFSETQ. Between the trimmed V and J ends, which lost 0 bases and 3 bases, there was a span of 12 bases. The CDR3 sequence is CASSLGVGGYTEAFF. The CDR3 bases are TGCGCCAGCAGCTTGGGGGTGGGGGGATACACTGAAGCTTTCTTT. The variable domain in full, with the rest retrieved from reference TRBV5-1 and TRBJ1-1, is KAGVTQTPRYLIKTRGQQVTLSCSPISGHRSVSWYQQTPGQGLQFLFEYFSETQRNKGNFPGRFSGRQFSNSRSEMNVSTLELGDSALYLCASSLGVGGYTEAFFGQGTRLTVV.